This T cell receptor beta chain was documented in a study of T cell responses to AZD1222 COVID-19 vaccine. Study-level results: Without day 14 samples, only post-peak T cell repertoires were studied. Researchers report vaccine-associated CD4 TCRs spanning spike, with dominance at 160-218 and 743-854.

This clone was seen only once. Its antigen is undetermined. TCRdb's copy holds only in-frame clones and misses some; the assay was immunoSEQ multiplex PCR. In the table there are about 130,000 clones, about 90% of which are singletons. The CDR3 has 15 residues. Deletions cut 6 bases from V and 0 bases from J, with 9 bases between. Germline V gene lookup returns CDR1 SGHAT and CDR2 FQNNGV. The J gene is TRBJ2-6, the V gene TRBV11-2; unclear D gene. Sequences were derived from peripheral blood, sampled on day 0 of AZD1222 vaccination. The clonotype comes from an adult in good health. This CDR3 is CASRTGNSGANVLTF. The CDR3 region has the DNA TGTGCCAGCAGGACCGGAAACTCTGGGGCCAACGTCCTGACTTTC.